This T cell receptor (beta chain) comes out of a study of graft-versus-host responses after intestinal transplantation. Across the whole study: All recipients got anti-thymocyte globulin induction, then tacrolimus and steroids for 3 to 4 years. Study results and limitations: Recipient marrow contained GvH clones, some of which appeared first in ileum or blood. Early after transplant, HvG clones declined as circulating GvH clones peaked.

Data came from immunoSEQ multiplex PCR; TCRdb stores just in-frame clones and leaves some out. The table has about 100,000 clones, roughly 89% seen once. Concerning this clone itself: As yet, its antigen is unknown.

Trimming removed 5 bases from V and 2 bases from J, with 19 bases in between. CDR3 length equals 18 residues. Germline CDR1 and CDR2: SNHLY and FYNNEI. This chain links TRBV2 with TRBJ1-6; D is undetermined. The clonotype comes from a human donor who was the organ donor for an intestinal transplant. Sequencing used unstimulated CD4+ T cells sorted from spleen or lymph node cells, obtained before transplant. DNA of the CDR3: TGTGCCAGCAGTATTGCCGGGTCTGGGATTCCCTATAATTCACCCCTCCACTTT. This sequence encodes CASSIAGSGIPYNSPLHF.